The 14 T cell receptor beta chains below were found in one sample sequenced in a study of blood T cell repertoires in COVID-19. Assay: immunoSEQ multiplex PCR; the TCRdb copy retains only in-frame clones and omits some. The sample has around 110,000 clones; 70% to 85% are singletons. Sequencing was done on a sample of peripheral blood. These receptors all stem from a man between 65 and 85 years old with active or convalescent COVID-19.

This rearrangement joins TRBV5-4 to TRBJ2-5; TRBD2 matches at 7 bases. CDR3 length equals 15 residues. The germline V gene encodes CDR1 SGHNT and CDR2 YYREEE (reference sequence). Trimming removed 0 bases from V and 5 bases from J; junction bases left unmatched: 7. CDR3 nucleotides: TGTGCCAGCAGCTTGGGCGGGGGAAGGAGGGAGACCCAGTACTTC. This encodes CASSLGGGRRETQYF.

The V and J genes are TRBV7-6 and TRBJ1-6; 7 bases match TRBD1. The V segment lost 5 bases and the J segment 4 bases; nucleotides outside the gene matches: 8. The length of the CDR3 is 16 residues. Germline V gene data show CDR1 as SGHVS and CDR2 as FNYEAQ. Written as DNA, the CDR3 is TGTGCCAGCAGCCTTAGCAGGGACAGTTATAATTCACCCCTCCACTTT. This sequence encodes CASSLSRDSYNSPLHF. The full variable domain, rest sourced from reference TRBV7-6 and TRBJ1-6, is GAGVSQSPRYKVTKRGQDVALRCDPISGHVSLYWYRQALGQGPEFLTYFNYEAQQDKSGLPNDRFSAERPEGSISTLTIQRTEQRDSAMYRCASSLSRDSYNSPLHFGNGTRLTVT.

CDR3: CASSLVPGSGDNEQFF. CDR3 in DNA: TGTGCCAGCAGCTTAGTTCCCGGGAGCGGGGACAATGAGCAGTTCTTC. V usage is TRBV7-2 and J usage is TRBJ2-1, with 7 bases that match TRBD2. V lost 1 base to trimming and J lost 5 bases; unmatched junction nucleotides: 8. Per the germline V gene, CDR1 is SGHTA and CDR2 is FQGNSA. CDR3 size: 16 residues.

The chain joins TRBV3-1 (or the pseudogene TRBV3-2) to TRBJ1-1, with D perhaps TRBD1 (6 bases). Trimming removed 3 bases from V and 7 bases from J, with 15 bases in between. Germline V gene lookup returns CDR1 LGHDT and CDR2 YNNKEL (reference sequence). The CDR3 totals 14 residues. The CDR3 reads CASSHTGSWGEAFF. CDR3 DNA sequence: TGTGCCAGCAGCCATACAGGGTCCTGGGGTGAAGCTTTCTTT.

The chain carries TRBV24-1 and TRBJ1-3; TRBD1 matches at 7 bases. The CDR3 consists of 15 residues. CDR1 is KGHDR and CDR2 is SFDVKD in the germline V gene. Trimming took 4 bases from V and 4 from J; bases not matched to a gene: 6. In DNA, the CDR3 is TGTGCCACCAGTGACAACAGGGGAACAGGAAACACCATATATTTT. Translation: CATSDNRGTGNTIYF.

The chain carries TRBV7-9 and TRBJ2-5, with D unresolved. The V gene's germline CDR1 is SEHNR and CDR2 FQNEAQ (reference sequence). V was clipped by 1 base and J by 5 bases, with 17 bases between them. The length of the CDR3 is 16 residues. CDR3 bases: TGTGCCAGCAGCTTAGGCGGTGCCCGCCACCGGGAGACCCAGTACTTC. Its translation: CASSLGGARHRETQYF.

This chain uses TRBV7-9 with TRBJ2-1, with TRBD1 identical over 7 bases. V shed 4 bases, J shed 2 bases, and the junction held 2 bases outside the gene matches. The CDR3 extends over 14 amino acids. Germline CDR1 and CDR2: SEHNR and FQNEAQ (reference sequence). CDR3 sequence: CASSSDRAYNEQFF. DNA of the CDR3: TGTGCCAGCAGCTCCGACAGGGCCTACAATGAGCAGTTCTTC. The variable domain in full, with the rest retrieved from reference TRBV7-9 and TRBJ2-1, is DTGVSQNPRHKITKRGQNVTFRCDPISEHNRLYWYRQTLGQGPEFLTYFQNEAQLEKSRLLSDRFSAERPKGSFSTLEIQRTEQGDSAMYLCASSSDRAYNEQFFGPGTRLTVL.

This clone has more than one count but fewer than ten. The gene calls are TRBV5-1 and TRBJ2-3; TRBD2 agrees at 12 bases. The CDR3 extends over 15 amino acids. V shed 3 bases and J 5 bases; nucleotides not matched to a gene: 4. Germline V gene sequence: CDR1 SGHRS, CDR2 YFSETQ. Here the CDR3 reads CASSSTSGRVDTQYF. The CDR3, as DNA: TGCGCCAGCAGCTCGACTAGCGGGAGAGTAGATACGCAGTATTTT.

The CDR3 DNA is TGCAGCGCCGCTACCGGGACTTATTCCTACGAGCAGTACTTC. Translated: CSAATGTYSYEQYF. This chain connects TRBV29-1 to TRBJ2-7; maybe TRBD2 (6 bases). V shed 7 bases and J shed 1 base, with 17 bases lying between them. The CDR3 has 14 amino acids. CDR1 is SQVTM and CDR2 is ANQGSEA in the germline V gene.

This chain joins TRBV9 and TRBJ1-6, with D possibly TRBD1 on 6 matching bases. The germline V and J ends were trimmed by 4 bases and 5 bases, with 10 bases remaining between them. CDR1 is SGDLS and CDR2 is YYNGEE in the germline V gene. The CDR3 length is 14 residues. CDR3 DNA sequence: TGTGCCAGCAGCCTACGACAGGATAATTCACCCCTCCACTTT. Translating it yields CASSLRQDNSPLHF.

This clone was counted at least ten times. The chain uses TRBV2 and TRBJ1-1; the D is unclear. Per germline, CDR1 SNHLY and CDR2 FYNNEI. The length of the CDR3 is 14 residues. Trimming took off 2 bases at V and 6 bases at J, with 13 bases between the two ends. The CDR3 spells CASSESGGRAEAFF. In nucleotides, the CDR3 is TGTGCCAGCAGTGAATCGGGAGGTCGGGCTGAAGCTTTCTTT.

V is TRBV7-9 and J is TRBJ1-4; possible D gene TRBD1, 5 bases. Germline assignment: CDR1 SEHNR and CDR2 FQNEAQ (reference sequence). This CDR3 comprises 15 residues. With 3 bases removed from V and 4 bases from J, the gap between germline ends came to 12 bases. The CDR3 region is CASSFYQGNNEKLFF. CDR3 sequence (DNA): TGTGCCAGCAGCTTTTATCAGGGAAATAATGAAAAACTGTTTTTT.

This chain joins TRBV9 and TRBJ1-2; D gene ambiguous. The CDR3 length is 14 residues. Per the germline V gene, CDR1 is SGDLS and CDR2 is YYNGEE. The germline V and J ends were trimmed by 2 bases and 5 bases, with 13 bases remaining between them. The CDR3 region is CASSVSPGDYGYTF. The CDR3 nucleotides read TGTGCCAGCAGCGTTTCCCCAGGCGATTATGGCTACACCTTC. Together with reference TRBV9 and TRBJ1-2, the CDR3 gives the full variable domain: DSGVTQTPKHLITATGQRVTLRCSPRSGDLSVYWYQQSLDQGLQFLIQYYNGEERAKGNILERFSAQQFPDLHSELNLSSLELGDSALYFCASSVSPGDYGYTFGSGTRLTVV.

This clone has just a few counts. This chain uses TRBV6-5 with TRBJ1-2; D uncertain. V was cut by 0 bases and J by 7 bases, with 12 bases left in between. The V gene's germline CDR1 is MNHEY and CDR2 SVGAGI. CDR3 length equals 14 residues. The CDR3 DNA reads as TGTGCCAGCAGTTACTCGGGCTTATCGGTTGGCTACACCTTC. This sequence encodes CASSYSGLSVGYTF.